Listed below are T cell receptor beta chains from one sample, sequenced in a study of blood T cell repertoires in COVID-19. Data came from immunoSEQ multiplex PCR; TCRdb stores just in-frame clones and leaves some out. Among fewer than 350,000 clones, about 87% were seen once, and the ten largest hold approximately 8.1%. The sample was peripheral blood. The receptors shown here come from a woman in her forties or fifties who had recovered from COVID-19. CDR3s leave out the opening cysteine and the closing phenylalanine or tryptophan. The order of the fields is V gene, D gene, J gene, CDR3 protein. A D gene is named only where the DNA matches it firmly.

>TRBV19|.|TRBJ1-5
ASSGGPADGTQPQH
>TRBV4-2|.|TRBJ2-3
ASSQDSGSGYTQY
>TRBV29-1|.|TRBJ2-5
SVDPGVTYQETQY
>TRBV19|.|TRBJ2-7
ASSSGQTFFFEQY
>TRBV28|TRBD2|TRBJ2-5
ASSQAGGRETQY
>TRBV6-5|.|TRBJ1-2
ASSYSGTRYGYT
>TRBV19|.|TRBJ1-5
ASSPPGRSNQPQH
>TRBV5-6|TRBD2|TRBJ2-3
ASSLGSGGTDTQY
>TRBV18|.|TRBJ2-3
ASSPQGPSTDTQY
>TRBV6-2/TRBV6-3|TRBD2|TRBJ2-5
ASSYPPRVGGFVRETQY
>TRBV27|.|TRBJ1-3
ASSLISPTEGSGNTIY
>TRBV11-2|.|TRBJ2-7
ASSLTGYEQY
>TRBV5-1|TRBD2|TRBJ2-7
ASSALAGGSYEQY
>TRBV5-1|TRBD2|TRBJ2-7
ASQRGTGGNYEQY
>TRBV27|TRBD1|TRBJ1-2
ASSLTGDGYT
>TRBV5-1|.|TRBJ2-7
ASSLNMATYEQY
>TRBV3-1/TRBV3-2|TRBD1|TRBJ2-1
ASSQEGTVNEQF
>TRBV5-8|.|TRBJ2-7
ASSHTYEQY